This T cell receptor (beta chain) was identified during a study of blood T cells in healthy people across ages. Then a second PCR, running about 6 to 12 cycles, was carried out with a sample-barcoded 5' primer and a J-beta primer mix. TCRdb itself ran the 5' RACE reads through MiXCR, one entry per CDR3 protein. The table has almost 800,000 distinct CDR3 sequences, 55% to 75% seen once. CDR1 is KGHDR, CDR2 SFDVKD, per germline. Trimming removed 3 bases at V and 2 bases at J, with 12 bases between. The CDR3 sequence is 16 residues long. This TCR was sampled from a man in his thirties or forties in good health. The chain employs TRBV24-1 and TRBJ1-4; D unclear. The sequenced sample was blood. The CDR3 sequence: CATSDPRRGTNEKLFF. The CDR3 DNA is TGTGCCACCAGTGATCCGCGGCGAGGCACTAATGAAAAACTGTTTTTT.